The rows below give T cell receptor beta chains drawn from one sample of a study of T cells in Graves' hyperthyroidism and ophthalmopathy. TCRdb re-analysed the multiplex PCR reads in MiXCR, keeping a single row per CDR3 protein. Of 300,000 to 400,000 distinct CDR3 sequences detected, about 20% appear once; the ten largest clones hold approximately 49%. Material: blood. These receptors originate from a woman aged 50 to 65 with Graves' hyperthyroidism. Both conserved end residues are trimmed from each CDR3. The order of the fields is V gene, CDR3 protein.

TRBV2	ASSEAPSGRSSYEQY
TRBV6-1	ASNQGQETQY
TRBV7-9	ASIHWGDSNYGYT
TRBV13	ASSLEEAHEQF
TRBV27	ASRPFSGSYEQY
TRBV11-2	ASSLGLAGDGEQF
TRBV12-3/TRBV12-4	ASSPHPPDEQF
TRBV5-6	ASSYDINNEQF
TRBV7-9	ASSGRDRERNEQF
TRBV5-4	ASSSQTSPLH
TRBV28	ASSLDPLLYEQY
TRBV2	ASRLTSGAKNIQY
TRBV4-1	ASSQYRDQGTQY
TRBV6-1	ASSAETARYNEKLF
TRBV7-3	ASSRGRDSTGELF
TRBV20-1	SASRQGANTGELF
TRBV7-2	ASSLDQGIGNTEAF
TRBV11-2	ASSLGQVIYEQY
TRBV20-1	SATHPGHNQPQH
TRBV27	ASSLGLAGGPGDTQY
TRBV29-1	SVSGLAGHRDTQY
TRBV6-1	ASSTDRGVSNQPQH
TRBV5-6	ASTLGPPSGAGDTQY
TRBV7-9	ASSTQTSGGAEDTQY
TRBV5-1	ASSLGRGASTPVQY
TRBV20-1	SARRTGLHNQPQH
TRBV5-4	ASSVGPGVPNSPLH
TRBV14	ASSPKGQGALGEGEQY